This TCR beta chain was identified during a study of Ad26.COV2.S vaccination and SARS-CoV-2 variants (dated by TCRdb to the early 2020s). Context from the whole study: Vaccine-arm donors came from COV1001, a multicentre, randomized, double-blind, placebo-controlled phase I-IIa trial of Ad26.COV2.S in healthy adults. Participants in the trial were split at random into five groups of five each, receiving low-dose or high-dose Ad26.COV2.S once or twice, or else placebo on both occasions. Dosing of Ad26.COV2.S was intramuscular, at either 5x10^10 or 1x10^11 viral particles, delivered as one shot or as two shots spaced 56 days apart. Sequencing of the TCRbeta repertoire served to evaluate the specificity and breadth of SARS-CoV-2-reactive T cell receptors following Ad26.COV2.S vaccination. The TCR-sequenced set comprised approximately 32 samples: some 19 Ad26.COV2.S vaccine recipients, 5 placebo recipients and 8 SARS-CoV-2 convalescent individuals. Blinding of investigators to trial group allocation was maintained during experiments and outcome assessment.

The treatment or condition label of this sample denotes: some 19 received Ad26.COV2.S at low or high dose, single or two shots; about 5 received placebo; per-sample allocation not given. For vaccine and placebo recipients, repertoires were sequenced using samples collected on day 63 after the first injection. Cohort 1b enrolled some 25 adults aged 18-55 years at a single site in Boston, USA, between 29 July and 7 August 2020. As a vaccine, Ad26.COV2.S was a replication-incompetent adenovirus type 26 vector that expressed a prefusion-stabilized SARS-CoV-2 spike protein derived from the original Wuhan strain. The immunoSEQ Assay was the method used to sequence TCRbeta CDR3 regions. After extraction, genomic DNA underwent amplification by bias-controlled multiplex PCR, followed by high-throughput sequencing. Per the authors' processing: Collapsing and filtering of sequences were performed to quantify the absolute abundance of each unique TCRbeta CDR3 region. T cell fraction was estimated by normalizing TCRbeta template counts to usable DNA, with usable DNA measured through amplification of reference genes found in all nucleated cells. Repertoire TCRs were annotated as SARS-CoV-2-specific by exact matching of V gene, CDR3 amino acid sequence and J gene to a known reactive TCR set. MIRA supplied the reference SARS-CoV-2 TCR set, which was filtered for enrichment in COVID-19-positive ImmuneCODE repertoires so that public or cross-reactive TCRs were removed. Using the MIRA antigens, annotated TCRs were further analysed by specific ORF or by position within an ORF. Breadth was defined as the number of annotated unique rearrangements divided by the total number of unique productive rearrangements, and depth was defined as the summed frequency of the annotated unique rearrangements. Group comparisons of TCR breadth used two-sided Wilcoxon rank-sum tests. Held by TCRdb, this immuneACCESS table contains in-frame sequences only and omits some clones. Under half of the omission traces to an unresolved V gene where checked; the cause of the rest is unknown. Clonal size and the V and J genes are those of that table, whereas D and trimming came from the DNA. The sample table shows roughly 700,000 clones, and approximately 88% are seen once. The ten biggest clones cover approximately 1.5% of the sample.

General findings and caveats noted by the study authors: Comparable non-spike TCR breadth was observed between vaccine and placebo recipients, consistent with only spike being contained in the vaccine. Substantial breadth of spike-specific CD8+ and CD4+ T cell responses was reported after vaccination. The study was not powered for comparison of responses between vaccine doses or regimens. Compared with placebo recipients, Ad26.COV2.S recipients showed higher spike-specific TCR breadth (P = 0.0014). According to the authors, total T cell responses may have been underestimated by the TCR breadth and depth analyses.

The germline V gene yields SGHDN for CDR1 and FVKESK for CDR2. The CDR3 contains 18 residues, cysteine and phenylalanine counted. This entry keeps only the CDR3 DNA: 54 bases, framed from base 1. Germline trimming amounts to 1 base on V and 0 bases on J, with 5 as the count of junction bases outside the gene matches. In the case of this clone: This clone's antigen is unknown. No base qualities exist here, and no much larger clone lies one base off it.

Here the sequenced sample was peripheral blood, taken in a trial of Ad26.COV2.S vaccine versus placebo. In this chain, TRBV14 is recombined with TRBJ2-1, with 11 junctional bases fitting TRBD2. The clonotype originates from a person between 18 and 59 years old who received the Ad26.COV2.S COVID-19 vaccine or a placebo. DNA sequence: TGTGCCAGCAGCCAAGGATCTAGCGGGGGGAACTCCTACAATGAGCAGTTCTTC. It specifies CASSQGSSGGNSYNEQFF.